This entry features one T cell receptor beta chain sequence. Its antigen is unknown. No qualities accompany the bases; no much larger clone lies one base away. The data are from a study of blood T cell repertoires in COVID-19 (TCRdb year 2020). Turning to the overall study: Collaborator samples came from the United States, Italy and Spain and covered acute and convalescent phases of COVID-19. A de-identified subject ID, COVID-19 status, age in years and sex were almost always included in the sample metadata. Samples came from the ongoing ImmuneRACE study (first 160 participants) plus 1,254 subjects from 6 global collaborators. The prospective study material was composed of cDNA or gDNA derived from T cells, B-cell-depleted T cells, or PBMCs. Deeply sampled blood TCRbeta repertoires from subjects exposed to, actively infected with, or recovered from COVID-19 were included in the dataset. Where available, HLA class I and class II types were obtained from metadata supplied by the sample provider rather than from assay-based typing. The repertoires were made available in a free public database intended to serve as a resource for research on the immune response to SARS-CoV-2. Findings and caveats that apply to the study as a whole: The amount of clinical and demographic metadata varied by source and participant and was provided uncurated.

The immunoSEQ Assay, a bias-controlled multiplex PCR, was used to amplify TCRbeta CDR3 regions from genomic DNA. The study's own analysis went as follows. The number of nucleated cells in each sample was estimated from the amplification of reference gene primers within the assay. Sequence reads were collapsed and filtered to measure the absolute abundance of every unique TCRbeta CDR3 rearrangement. For each sample, productive Simpson clonality was calculated by taking the square root of Simpson's diversity index across productive rearrangements. TCRdb mirrors the immuneACCESS table, restricted to in-frame sequences. Some clones are absent from its copies; in checked studies, under half trace to an unresolved V gene, and the reason for the others is unknown. That table supplies the V and J calls and clone size; D and trimming were determined from the DNA. The sample table contains 100,000 to 120,000 clones; only one count was recorded for 88% of them. The top ten clones comprise over 2% of the sample.

Collaborating institutions collected whole blood in K2EDTA tubes following their own protocols. For TCRbeta analysis, collaborator samples were shipped as frozen whole blood, as isolated PBMCs, or as DNA extracted from either sample type. Sequences KGHSH (CDR1) and LQKENI (CDR2) are obtained from the germline V gene. The germline ends are 22 bases apart after V is trimmed by 3 bases and J by 4 bases. The CDR3 holds 18 amino acids from the cysteine to the phenylalanine. CDR3 DNA is the only sequence kept; it has 54 bases, read in frame from the first base. Material: peripheral blood. The chain is made from TRBV18 and TRBJ1-3; D gene: possibly TRBD1, on 6 matching bases. This clonotype originated in a human donor in a cohort sampled during active COVID-19. The CDR3 protein is CASSPSQVRGQRGNTIYF. Read as DNA, the sequence is TGTGCCAGCTCACCGTCGCAAGTCAGGGGCCAGCGGGGAAACACCATATATTTT.